Listed below are T cell receptor beta chains from one sample, sequenced in a study of blood T cell repertoires in COVID-19. Generated by immunoSEQ multiplex PCR, the TCRdb table keeps only in-frame clones and is missing some. The sample yields 200,000 to 250,000 clones, nearly 90% seen once. Sequencing was done on a sample of PBMCs or T cells enriched from blood (not recorded which). These receptors all come from a man younger than 40 who had recovered from COVID-19. Each CDR3 is given with its conserved first and last residue. The D gene is left open where the match is weak. The listing skips clone size in some rows; elsewhere it reads once, few, many or a size class.

v_call: TRBV10-3
j_call: TRBJ1-2
d_call: -
clone_size: -
cdr3_aa: CAISVGVPSGYTF
cdr3_nt: TGTGCCATCAGCGTAGGAGTTCCGAGTGGCTACACCTTC

v_call: TRBV7-9
j_call: TRBJ1-1
d_call: TRBD1
clone_size: -
cdr3_aa: CASSLAGGRGAEAFF
cdr3_nt: TGTGCCAGCAGCTTAGCGGGAGGCAGGGGGGCTGAAGCTTTCTTT

v_call: TRBV7-2
j_call: TRBJ1-2
d_call: -
clone_size: -
cdr3_aa: CASSQNPVPVYGYTF
cdr3_nt: TGTGCCAGCAGCCAAAACCCGGTCCCCGTATATGGCTACACCTTC

v_call: TRBV4-3
j_call: TRBJ2-7
d_call: -
clone_size: -
cdr3_aa: CASSQGAGFYEQYF
cdr3_nt: TGCGCCAGCAGCCAAGGGGCGGGGTTCTACGAGCAGTACTTC

v_call: TRBV7-3
j_call: TRBJ2-5
d_call: -
clone_size: -
cdr3_aa: CASSFQNRETQYF
cdr3_nt: TGTGCCAGCAGCTTTCAGAACAGGGAGACCCAGTACTTC

v_call: TRBV5-4
j_call: TRBJ2-7
d_call: TRBD1
clone_size: -
cdr3_aa: CASSYSSTGEAYEQYF
cdr3_nt: TGTGCCAGCAGCTATTCTTCGACAGGGGAAGCCTACGAGCAGTACTTC

v_call: TRBV28
j_call: TRBJ1-4
d_call: -
clone_size: -
cdr3_aa: CASSLTGREKLFF
cdr3_nt: TGTGCCAGCAGTTTGACAGGAAGGGAAAAACTGTTTTTT

v_call: TRBV30
j_call: TRBJ1-2
d_call: -
clone_size: -
cdr3_aa: CAWWAGIQTTSYTF
cdr3_nt: TGTGCCTGGTGGGCCGGGATCCAAACCACTAGCTACACCTTC

v_call: TRBV5-5
j_call: TRBJ2-7
d_call: TRBD2
clone_size: -
cdr3_aa: CASSYPGLAYEQYF
cdr3_nt: TGTGCCAGCAGCTACCCGGGACTAGCTTACGAGCAGTACTTC

v_call: TRBV10-3
j_call: TRBJ2-7
d_call: -
clone_size: once
cdr3_aa: CAISESGRETSYEQYF
cdr3_nt: TGTGCCATCAGTGAGTCGGGTCGGGAGACATCCTACGAGCAGTACTTC

v_call: TRBV6-2/TRBV6-3
j_call: TRBJ2-1
d_call: TRBD2
clone_size: -
cdr3_aa: CASSGTSGRHYNEQFF
cdr3_nt: TGTGCCAGCAGTGGAACTAGCGGGAGACACTACAATGAGCAGTTCTTC

v_call: TRBV28
j_call: TRBJ1-1
d_call: -
clone_size: -
cdr3_aa: CASSSPLANTEAFF
cdr3_nt: TGTGCCAGCAGCTCCCCTCTAGCTAACACTGAAGCTTTCTTT

v_call: TRBV30
j_call: TRBJ2-3
d_call: -
clone_size: -
cdr3_aa: CAWSVDTSDTQYF
cdr3_nt: TGTGCCTGGAGTGTAGACACCTCGGATACGCAGTATTTT

v_call: TRBV4-1
j_call: TRBJ2-4
d_call: TRBD2
clone_size: -
cdr3_aa: CASTQGTTGIGRAKNIQYF
cdr3_nt: TGCGCCAGCACCCAAGGGACTACCGGAATTGGCAGGGCCAAAAACATTCAGTACTTC

v_call: TRBV2
j_call: TRBJ1-5
d_call: -
clone_size: -
cdr3_aa: CASRQWTDSNQPQHF
cdr3_nt: TGTGCCAGCAGGCAATGGACAGATAGCAATCAGCCCCAGCATTTT

v_call: TRBV11-2
j_call: TRBJ1-1
d_call: -
clone_size: -
cdr3_aa: CASSSWDTEAFF
cdr3_nt: TGTGCCAGCAGCTCCTGGGACACCGAAGCTTTCTTT

v_call: TRBV7-4
j_call: TRBJ2-5
d_call: -
clone_size: -
cdr3_aa: CASRCTGLGAQYF
cdr3_nt: TGTGCCAGCAGATGCACAGGGCTAGGGGCCCAGTACTTC

v_call: TRBV18
j_call: TRBJ1-3
d_call: -
clone_size: -
cdr3_aa: CASSPSDSSGNTIYF
cdr3_nt: TGTGCCAGCTCACCCTCAGACAGCTCTGGAAACACCATATATTTT

v_call: TRBV10-3
j_call: TRBJ1-5
d_call: -
clone_size: few
cdr3_aa: CAISAGGVGSQPQHF
cdr3_nt: TGTGCCATCAGTGCGGGGGGCGTAGGGAGTCAGCCCCAGCATTTT

v_call: TRBV19
j_call: TRBJ2-1
d_call: -
clone_size: -
cdr3_aa: CASSITAANEQFF
cdr3_nt: TGTGCCAGTAGTATCACGGCGGCAAATGAGCAGTTCTTC

v_call: TRBV28
j_call: TRBJ2-7
d_call: -
clone_size: -
cdr3_aa: CASSHSGVGSYEQYF
cdr3_nt: TGTGCCAGCAGTCATTCAGGGGTAGGCTCCTACGAGCAGTACTTC

v_call: TRBV15
j_call: TRBJ2-7
d_call: TRBD1
clone_size: -
cdr3_aa: CATSRDQGTGGNEQYF
cdr3_nt: TGTGCCACCAGCAGAGATCAGGGGACAGGGGGAAACGAGCAGTACTTC

v_call: TRBV18
j_call: TRBJ1-6
d_call: -
clone_size: -
cdr3_aa: CASSPPPGSYNSPLHF
cdr3_nt: TGTGCCAGCTCACCACCCCCCGGTTCCTATAATTCACCCCTCCACTTT

v_call: TRBV5-1
j_call: TRBJ1-1
d_call: -
clone_size: few
cdr3_aa: CASSRRERGSVSGAAEAFF
cdr3_nt: TGCGCCAGCAGCCGGCGTGAGAGGGGGTCGGTATCAGGTGCCGCTGAAGCTTTCTTT

v_call: TRBV7-3
j_call: TRBJ2-1
d_call: TRBD1
clone_size: -
cdr3_aa: CASSSRTGSNEQFF
cdr3_nt: TGTGCCAGCAGCTCCCGGACAGGGTCTAATGAGCAGTTCTTC

v_call: TRBV30
j_call: TRBJ2-3
d_call: TRBD1
clone_size: -
cdr3_aa: CAWTKGQGAADTQYF
cdr3_nt: TGTGCCTGGACTAAGGGACAGGGGGCCGCAGATACGCAGTATTTT

v_call: TRBV5-1
j_call: TRBJ2-1
d_call: -
clone_size: -
cdr3_aa: CASSLPGLGAGNEQFF
cdr3_nt: TGCGCCAGCAGCTTGCCGGGCTTAGGGGCTGGGAATGAGCAGTTCTTC

v_call: TRBV27
j_call: TRBJ1-5
d_call: -
clone_size: -
cdr3_aa: CASSLQWSNQPQHF
cdr3_nt: TGTGCCAGCAGTTTGCAGTGGAGCAATCAGCCCCAGCATTTT

v_call: TRBV12-3/TRBV12-4
j_call: TRBJ1-1
d_call: -
clone_size: few
cdr3_aa: CASSRPGATEAFF
cdr3_nt: TGTGCCAGCAGCCGCCCAGGGGCCACTGAAGCTTTCTTT

v_call: TRBV28
j_call: TRBJ1-4
d_call: -
clone_size: -
cdr3_aa: CASSLLRAGEKLFF
cdr3_nt: TGTGCCAGCAGTTTATTGAGGGCCGGTGAAAAACTGTTTTTT

v_call: TRBV5-1
j_call: TRBJ2-7
d_call: TRBD1
clone_size: -
cdr3_aa: CASSPGTGPYEQYF
cdr3_nt: TGCGCCAGCAGCCCCGGGACAGGGCCCTACGAGCAGTACTTC

v_call: TRBV7-2
j_call: TRBJ1-1
d_call: -
clone_size: once
cdr3_aa: CASSLMRSSTEAFF
cdr3_nt: TGTGCCAGCAGCTTAATGAGGTCCAGCACTGAAGCTTTCTTT

v_call: TRBV18
j_call: TRBJ1-5
d_call: -
clone_size: -
cdr3_aa: CASSTQDSNQPQHF
cdr3_nt: TGTGCCAGCTCAACTCAGGATAGCAATCAGCCCCAGCATTTT

v_call: TRBV19
j_call: TRBJ1-2
d_call: TRBD1
clone_size: -
cdr3_aa: CASSRDRNYGYTF
cdr3_nt: TGTGCCAGTAGCCGGGACAGAAACTATGGCTACACCTTC

v_call: TRBV5-1
j_call: TRBJ1-1
d_call: TRBD1
clone_size: -
cdr3_aa: CASSVGQGASLLEAFF
cdr3_nt: TGCGCCAGCAGCGTCGGACAGGGGGCCTCTTTGCTTGAAGCTTTCTTT

v_call: TRBV18
j_call: TRBJ2-5
d_call: TRBD1
clone_size: -
cdr3_aa: CASSPPGTEETQYF
cdr3_nt: TGTGCCAGCTCACCACCAGGGACAGAAGAGACCCAGTACTTC

v_call: TRBV9
j_call: TRBJ2-5
d_call: -
clone_size: -
cdr3_aa: CASSDGAGPSQYF
cdr3_nt: TGTGCCAGCAGCGACGGGGCGGGACCCTCCCAGTACTTC

v_call: TRBV28
j_call: TRBJ1-5
d_call: -
clone_size: -
cdr3_aa: CASSFPGRVNQPQHF
cdr3_nt: TGTGCCAGCAGTTTTCCAGGGAGGGTCAATCAGCCCCAGCATTTT

v_call: TRBV7-2
j_call: TRBJ2-7
d_call: -
clone_size: -
cdr3_aa: CASSLGVPYEQYF
cdr3_nt: TGTGCCAGCAGCTTAGGAGTACCCTACGAGCAGTACTTC

v_call: TRBV7-8
j_call: TRBJ2-2
d_call: -
clone_size: few
cdr3_aa: CASSLAFRGQRELFF
cdr3_nt: TGTGCCAGCAGCTTAGCGTTTAGGGGCCAAAGGGAGCTGTTTTTT

v_call: TRBV18
j_call: TRBJ1-5
d_call: TRBD1
clone_size: -
cdr3_aa: CASSPGTGNNQPQHF
cdr3_nt: TGTGCCAGCTCACCGGGGACAGGGAACAATCAGCCCCAGCATTTT

v_call: TRBV19
j_call: TRBJ1-5
d_call: -
clone_size: -
cdr3_aa: CASRDMVGGRQPQHF
cdr3_nt: TGTGCCAGTCGGGATATGGTGGGGGGGCGGCAGCCCCAGCATTTT

v_call: TRBV27
j_call: TRBJ2-7
d_call: -
clone_size: -
cdr3_aa: CASSLIGGAHEQYF
cdr3_nt: TGTGCCAGCAGTTTAATTGGGGGCGCCCACGAGCAGTACTTC

v_call: TRBV7-3
j_call: TRBJ2-1
d_call: TRBD2
clone_size: -
cdr3_aa: CASSAQRTSVGNEQFF
cdr3_nt: TGTGCCAGCAGCGCACAACGGACTAGCGTCGGCAATGAGCAGTTCTTC

v_call: TRBV11-2
j_call: TRBJ2-7
d_call: TRBD2
clone_size: -
cdr3_aa: CASSFARLADYEQYF
cdr3_nt: TGTGCCAGCAGCTTCGCCAGACTAGCGGACTACGAGCAGTACTTC

v_call: TRBV7-2
j_call: TRBJ1-1
d_call: -
clone_size: few
cdr3_aa: CASSRNMGASGTEAFF
cdr3_nt: TGTGCCAGCAGCCGGAATATGGGGGCGTCAGGCACTGAAGCTTTCTTT

v_call: TRBV30
j_call: TRBJ2-3
d_call: -
clone_size: -
cdr3_aa: CAWMDSGAPSDTQYF
cdr3_nt: TGTGCCTGGATGGACAGTGGGGCACCTTCGGATACGCAGTATTTT

v_call: TRBV29-1
j_call: TRBJ2-7
d_call: TRBD1
clone_size: -
cdr3_aa: CSVRSGGVGYEQYF
cdr3_nt: TGCAGCGTTAGATCAGGGGGCGTTGGTTACGAGCAGTACTTC

v_call: TRBV10-3
j_call: TRBJ2-5
d_call: -
clone_size: -
cdr3_aa: CAISDGQGTQYF
cdr3_nt: TGTGCCATCAGTGACGGCCAGGGGACCCAGTACTTC

v_call: TRBV28
j_call: TRBJ1-5
d_call: TRBD1
clone_size: -
cdr3_aa: CASSLWSGQGAMNQPQHF
cdr3_nt: TGTGCCAGCAGTTTATGGTCGGGACAGGGGGCAATGAATCAGCCCCAGCATTTT

v_call: TRBV5-5
j_call: TRBJ2-5
d_call: -
clone_size: -
cdr3_aa: CASSFGHLSQETQYF
cdr3_nt: TGTGCCAGCAGCTTCGGACACCTCTCACAAGAGACCCAGTACTTC

v_call: TRBV18
j_call: TRBJ2-7
d_call: -
clone_size: -
cdr3_aa: CASSPYSTLTSYEQYF
cdr3_nt: TGTGCCAGCTCACCCTACTCAACCCTAACGTCATACGAGCAGTACTTC

v_call: TRBV6-5
j_call: TRBJ1-1
d_call: -
clone_size: -
cdr3_aa: CASSLDSMNTEAFF
cdr3_nt: TGTGCCAGCAGTTTGGACAGCATGAACACTGAAGCTTTCTTT

v_call: TRBV11-2
j_call: TRBJ2-7
d_call: -
clone_size: -
cdr3_aa: CASRQTGVGEQYF
cdr3_nt: TGTGCCAGCAGACAGACAGGAGTGGGGGAGCAGTACTTC

v_call: TRBV3-1/TRBV3-2
j_call: TRBJ2-7
d_call: -
clone_size: -
cdr3_aa: CASSYRGGSNEQYF
cdr3_nt: TGTGCCAGCAGCTACCGGGGTGGCAGCAACGAGCAGTACTTC

v_call: TRBV7-9
j_call: TRBJ2-1
d_call: -
clone_size: -
cdr3_aa: CASSLGLYNEQFF
cdr3_nt: TGTGCCAGCAGCTTAGGGCTTTACAATGAGCAGTTCTTC

v_call: TRBV5-8
j_call: TRBJ1-6
d_call: -
clone_size: -
cdr3_aa: CASAKQVTSPLHF
cdr3_nt: TGTGCCAGCGCCAAACAGGTGACTTCACCCCTCCACTTT

v_call: TRBV7-2
j_call: TRBJ1-4
d_call: -
clone_size: -
cdr3_aa: CASSRGYNEKLFF
cdr3_nt: TGTGCCAGCAGCCGCGGGTATAATGAAAAACTGTTTTTT

v_call: TRBV19
j_call: TRBJ1-2
d_call: -
clone_size: -
cdr3_aa: CASSIDAQGGGYTF
cdr3_nt: TGTGCCAGTAGTATAGATGCGCAGGGAGGAGGCTACACCTTC

v_call: TRBV13
j_call: TRBJ1-1
d_call: -
clone_size: -
cdr3_aa: CASSPLAGQGIGNTEAFF
cdr3_nt: TGTGCCAGCAGCCCCCTTGCTGGGCAGGGGATAGGGAACACTGAAGCTTTCTTT